This TCR beta chain was identified during a study of cytomegalovirus exposure and HLA in healthy donors. Assay used: immunoSEQ multiplex PCR; TCRdb lists only in-frame clones, some missing. The sample shows roughly 330,000 clones, roughly 87% of them seen only once. The CDR3 loop spans 16 amino acids. The germline V and J ends were trimmed by 1 base and 2 bases, with 14 bases remaining between them. Germline assignment: CDR1 SGHNT and CDR2 YYREEE (reference sequence). J is TRBJ2-3 and V is TRBV5-4, with D perhaps matching TRBD2 (6 bases). Sequenced sample: PBMCs. This TCR derives from a woman in her 30s in good health and CMV-seropositive. CDR3 residues: CASSLTLGGYTDTQYF. In nucleotides, the CDR3 is TGTGCCAGCAGCTTGACCCTCGGGGGTTACACAGATACGCAGTATTTT.